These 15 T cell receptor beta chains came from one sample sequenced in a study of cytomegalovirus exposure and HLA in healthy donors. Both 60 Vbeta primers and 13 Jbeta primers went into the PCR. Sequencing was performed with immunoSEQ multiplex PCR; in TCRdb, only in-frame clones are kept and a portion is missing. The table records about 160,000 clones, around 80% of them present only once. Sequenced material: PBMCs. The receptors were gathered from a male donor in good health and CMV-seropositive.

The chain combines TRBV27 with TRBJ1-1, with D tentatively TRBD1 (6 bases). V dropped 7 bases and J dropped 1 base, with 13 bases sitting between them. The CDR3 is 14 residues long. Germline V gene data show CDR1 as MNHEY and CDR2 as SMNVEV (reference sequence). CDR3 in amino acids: CASKKQGRNTEAFF. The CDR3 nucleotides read TGTGCCAGCAAGAAACAGGGTAGGAACACTGAAGCTTTCTTT.

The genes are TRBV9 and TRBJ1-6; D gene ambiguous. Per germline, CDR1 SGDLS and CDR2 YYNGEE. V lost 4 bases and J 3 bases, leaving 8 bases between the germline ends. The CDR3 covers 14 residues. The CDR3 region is CASSPGLYNSPLHF. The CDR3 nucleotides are TGTGCCAGCAGCCCCGGACTCTATAATTCACCCCTCCACTTT.

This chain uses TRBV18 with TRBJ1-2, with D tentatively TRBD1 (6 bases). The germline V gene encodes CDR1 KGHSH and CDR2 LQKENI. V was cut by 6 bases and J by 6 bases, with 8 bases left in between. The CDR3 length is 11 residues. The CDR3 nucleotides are TGTGCCAGCTCTTCAGGGGATGGCTACACCTTC. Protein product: CASSSGDGYTF.

CDR3 region: CASSSPGMGYTF. CDR3 bases: TGTGCCAGCAGCTCCCCAGGGATGGGTTACACCTTC. The chain uses TRBV5-6 and TRBJ1-2; the D gene is possibly TRBD1 (5 bases). The length of the CDR3 is 12 residues. Trimming pared 3 bases from V and 11 bases from J, leaving 14 bases between. Looked up from germline, CDR1 is SGHDT and CDR2 is YYEEEE.

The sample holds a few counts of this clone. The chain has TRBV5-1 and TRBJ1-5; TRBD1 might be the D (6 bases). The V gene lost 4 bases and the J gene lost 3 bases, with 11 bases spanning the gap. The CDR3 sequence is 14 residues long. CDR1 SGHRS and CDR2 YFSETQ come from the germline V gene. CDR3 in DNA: TGCGCCAGCAGCCCCGACAGGCCCAATCAGCCCCAGCATTTT. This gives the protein CASSPDRPNQPQHF.

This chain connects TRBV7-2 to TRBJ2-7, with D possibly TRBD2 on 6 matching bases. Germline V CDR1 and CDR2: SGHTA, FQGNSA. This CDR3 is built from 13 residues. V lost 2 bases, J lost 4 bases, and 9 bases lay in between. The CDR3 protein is CASSLRREYEQYF. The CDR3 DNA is TGTGCCAGCAGCTTAAGGCGGGAATACGAGCAGTACTTC.

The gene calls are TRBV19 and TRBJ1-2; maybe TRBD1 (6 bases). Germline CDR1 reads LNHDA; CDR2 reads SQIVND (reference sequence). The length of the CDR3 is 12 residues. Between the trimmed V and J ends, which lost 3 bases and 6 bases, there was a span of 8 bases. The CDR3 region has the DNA TGTGCCAGTAGTATGTCAGGGGATGGCTACACCTTC. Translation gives CASSMSGDGYTF.

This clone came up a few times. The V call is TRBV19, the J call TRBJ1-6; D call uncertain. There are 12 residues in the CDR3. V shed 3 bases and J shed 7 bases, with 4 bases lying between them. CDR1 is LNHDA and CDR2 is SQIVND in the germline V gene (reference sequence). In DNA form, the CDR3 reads TGTGCCAGTAGTATCGGGAATTCACCCCTCCACTTT. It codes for CASSIGNSPLHF.

This CDR3 reads CASSLASGTTDTQYF. The CDR3 nucleotides are TGCGCCAGCAGCTTGGCTTCGGGAACCACAGATACGCAGTATTTT. The chain recombines TRBV5-1 with TRBJ2-3, with TRBD2 as a possible D gene (5 bases). The V end was cut by 0 bases, the J end by 2 bases, with 10 bases between. The CDR3 runs 15 residues. Germline CDR1 and CDR2: SGHRS and YFSETQ. The full variable domain, with the rest looked up from reference TRBV5-1 and TRBJ2-3, is KAGVTQTPRYLIKTRGQQVTLSCSPISGHRSVSWYQQTPGQGLQFLFEYFSETQRNKGNFPGRFSGRQFSNSRSEMNVSTLELGDSALYLCASSLASGTTDTQYFGPGTRLTVL.

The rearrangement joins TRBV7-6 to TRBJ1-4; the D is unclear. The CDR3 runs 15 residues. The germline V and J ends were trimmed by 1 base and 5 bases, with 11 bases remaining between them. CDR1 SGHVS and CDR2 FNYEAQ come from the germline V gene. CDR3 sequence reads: CASSLEPSFNEKLFF. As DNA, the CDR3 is TGTGCCAGCAGCTTAGAGCCGAGCTTCAATGAAAAACTGTTTTTT.

In DNA, the CDR3 is TGTGCCAGCAGTTCGGGACAGTTTGAGCCCCAGCATTTT. Translation gives CASSSGQFEPQHF. The chain links TRBV28 to TRBJ1-5; TRBD1 matches at 7 bases. The ends lost 4 bases at V and 8 bases at J; junction bases unmatched: 5. The CDR3 has 13 amino acids. Looked up from germline, CDR1 is MDHEN and CDR2 is SYDVKM. The full variable domain, with the rest looked up from reference TRBV28 and TRBJ1-5, is DVKVTQSSRYLVKRTGEKVFLECVQDMDHENMFWYRQDPGLGLRLIYFSYDVKMKEKGDIPEGYSVSREKKERFSLILESASTNQTSMYLCASSSGQFEPQHFGDGTRLSIL.

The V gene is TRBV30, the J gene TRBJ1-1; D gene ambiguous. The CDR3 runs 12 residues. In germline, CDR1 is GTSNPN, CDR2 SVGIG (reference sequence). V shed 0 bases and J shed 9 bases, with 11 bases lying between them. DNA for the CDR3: TGTGCCTGGAGTGTACCTATCCCTAAAGCTTTCTTT. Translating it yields CAWSVPIPKAFF.

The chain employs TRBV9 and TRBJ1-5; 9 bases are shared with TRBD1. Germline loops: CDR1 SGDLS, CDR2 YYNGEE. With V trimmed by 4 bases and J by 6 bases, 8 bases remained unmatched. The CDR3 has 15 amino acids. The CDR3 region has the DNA TGTGCCAGCAGCCCTGACGGACAGGGGTTTCAGCCCCAGCATTTT. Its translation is CASSPDGQGFQPQHF.

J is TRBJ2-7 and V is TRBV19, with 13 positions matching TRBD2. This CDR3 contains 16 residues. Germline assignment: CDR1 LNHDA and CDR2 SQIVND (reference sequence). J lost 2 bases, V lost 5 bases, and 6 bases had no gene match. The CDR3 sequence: CASSSRGLAGAYEQYF. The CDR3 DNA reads TGTGCCAGTAGTTCAAGAGGACTAGCGGGGGCCTACGAGCAGTACTTC. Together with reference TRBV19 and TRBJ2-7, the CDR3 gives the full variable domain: DGGITQSPKYLFRKEGQNVTLSCEQNLNHDAMYWYRQDPGQGLRLIYYSQIVNDFQKGDIAEGYSVSREKKESFPLTVTSAQKNPTAFYLCASSSRGLAGAYEQYFGPGTRLTVT.

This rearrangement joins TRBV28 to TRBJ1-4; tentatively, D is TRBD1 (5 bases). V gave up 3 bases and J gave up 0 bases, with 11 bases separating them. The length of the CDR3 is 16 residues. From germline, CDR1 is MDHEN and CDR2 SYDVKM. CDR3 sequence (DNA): TGTGCCAGCAGTTTTTTTGGGGCAGCAACTAATGAAAAACTGTTTTTT. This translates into CASSFFGAATNEKLFF.